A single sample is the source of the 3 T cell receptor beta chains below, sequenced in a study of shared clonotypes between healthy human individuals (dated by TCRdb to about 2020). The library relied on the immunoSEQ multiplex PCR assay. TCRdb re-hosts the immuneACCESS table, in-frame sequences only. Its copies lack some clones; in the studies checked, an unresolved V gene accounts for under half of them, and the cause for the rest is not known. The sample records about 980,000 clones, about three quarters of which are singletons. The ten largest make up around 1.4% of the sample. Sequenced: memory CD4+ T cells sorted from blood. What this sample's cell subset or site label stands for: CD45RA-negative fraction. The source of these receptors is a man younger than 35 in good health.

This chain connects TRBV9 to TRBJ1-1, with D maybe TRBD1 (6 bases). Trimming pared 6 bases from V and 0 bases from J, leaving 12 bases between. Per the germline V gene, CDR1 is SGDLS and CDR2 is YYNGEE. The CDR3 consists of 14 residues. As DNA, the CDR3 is TGTGCCAGCAATTCCGACAGGCTGAACACTGAAGCTTTCTTT. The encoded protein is CASNSDRLNTEAFF.

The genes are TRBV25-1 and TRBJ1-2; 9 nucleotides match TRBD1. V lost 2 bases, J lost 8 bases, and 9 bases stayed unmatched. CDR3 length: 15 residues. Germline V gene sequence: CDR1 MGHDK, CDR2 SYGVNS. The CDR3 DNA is TGTGCCAGCAGTGAACGGACAGGGGTCTTGGGCGGCTACACCTTC. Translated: CASSERTGVLGGYTF.

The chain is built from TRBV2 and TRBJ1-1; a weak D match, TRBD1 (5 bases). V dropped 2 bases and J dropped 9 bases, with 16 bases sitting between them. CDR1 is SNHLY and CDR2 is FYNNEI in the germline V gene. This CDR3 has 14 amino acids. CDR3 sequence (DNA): TGTGCCAGCAGTGAACGGGGGGTCTCACCCCAAGCTTTCTTT. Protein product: CASSERGVSPQAFF.